One sample yielded the 2 T cell receptor beta chains listed below, sequenced in a study of Graves' ophthalmopathy and Graves' hyperthyroidism. Transcripts of RNA were the source for amplifying TCR beta CDR3 regions. HTBI primers served in a first-round RT-PCR, which a second-round multiplex PCR followed. TCRdb passed the multiplex PCR reads through MiXCR, listing each CDR3 protein once. The repertoire holds around 1.1 million distinct CDR3 sequences, with 36% as singletons. Material: peripheral blood or thyroid tissue (not recorded which). All receptors derive from an adult man with Graves' hyperthyroidism.

The genes are TRBV11-2 and TRBJ1-1; D is ambiguous. Germline V lookup: CDR1 SGHAT, CDR2 FQNNGV. V lost 5 bases and J lost 3, with 16 bases in between. This CDR3 has 15 residues. CDR3 in amino acids: CASSAPEGLDTEAFF. As DNA, the CDR3 is TGTGCCAGCAGCGCCCCTGAGGGATTGGACACTGAAGCTTTCTTT. The full variable domain, completed using reference TRBV11-2 and TRBJ1-1, is EAGVAQSPRYKIIEKRQSVAFWCNPISGHATLYWYQQILGQGPKLLIQFQNNGVVDDSQLPKDRFSAERLKGVDSTLKIQPAKLEDSAVYLCASSAPEGLDTEAFFGQGTRLTVV.

In its sample, this clonotype was seen a few times. The chain joins TRBV27 to TRBJ1-5, with a weak D call TRBD1 (6 bases). Germline V gene sequence: CDR1 MNHEY, CDR2 SMNVEV (reference sequence). The CDR3 extends over 14 amino acids. The ends were cut back, 2 bases at V and 5 bases at J, with 10 bases in the middle. Here the CDR3 reads CASSLTGIHQPQHF. Here the CDR3 DNA reads TGTGCCAGCAGTTTAACAGGGATACATCAGCCCCAGCATTTT.